These 13 T cell receptor beta chains share one sample of origin, sequenced in a study of blood T cells in healthy people across ages. Combining a sample-barcoded 5' primer with a J-beta primer mix, a second PCR ran for roughly 7 to 11 cycles. Via MiXCR, TCRdb re-called the 5' RACE reads, giving one row per CDR3 protein. Here the sample spans around 990,000 distinct CDR3 sequences, 20% to 25% being singletons. These same data were also listed under a study on T cells of mothers and their children.

The sequencing input was blood. These receptors were taken from a girl aged 2 to 9 in good health.

The chain couples TRBV29-1 to TRBJ2-3; D gene unclear. Trimming removed 0 bases at V and 13 bases at J, with 8 bases between. Germline CDR1 and CDR2: SQVTM and ANQGSEA. The CDR3 is 10 residues long. The CDR3 DNA reads as TGCAGCGTTGAAGACCTCGAAAAGTATTTT. Its protein product is CSVEDLEKYF.

In the case of this clonotype: This may stem from a read error, because a much larger clone lies one nucleotide away. Lacking the conserved final phenylalanine or tryptophan, this CDR3 likely reflects a read error. The rearrangement uses TRBV27 and TRBJ2-4; 10 bases are shared with TRBD2. The CDR3 spans 14 residues. Trimming cost V 3 bases and J 5 bases; bases outside gene matches: 1. Germline CDR1 reads MNHEY; CDR2 reads SMNVEV (reference sequence). CDR3 region: CASSFLAGENIQYL. Here the CDR3 DNA reads TGTGCCAGCAGTTTCCTAGCGGGGGAAAACATTCAGTACCTC.

The chain has TRBV7-8 and TRBJ2-5, with 10 bases identical to TRBD1. This CDR3 is 13 amino acids long. Germline V gene data show CDR1 as SGHVS and CDR2 as FQNEAQ. V dropped 8 bases and J dropped 5; count of bases not matched to a gene: 5. CDR3 protein: CASDSGQGETQYF. CDR3 in DNA: TGTGCCAGCGATTCGGGACAGGGGGAGACCCAGTACTTC.

The table lists this clonotype with a few counts. V and J are TRBV28 and TRBJ2-7, with D tentatively TRBD1 (6 bases). Germline V gene sequence: CDR1 MDHEN, CDR2 SYDVKM. V lost 5 bases and J 1 base, leaving 12 bases between the germline ends. The CDR3 length is 14 residues. This chain's CDR3 is CASSPWTESYEQYF. The DNA of the CDR3 is TGTGCCAGCAGTCCTTGGACAGAATCCTACGAGCAGTACTTC.

The chain joins TRBV29-1 to TRBJ2-3; D is uncertain. CDR1 is SQVTM, CDR2 ANQGSEA, per germline. The CDR3 has 14 residues. The V and J ends lost 4 bases and 2 bases respectively, with 13 bases between them. The CDR3 region has the DNA TGCAGCGTTGTTAGCTGGTACCTCACAGATACGCAGTATTTT. Amino acids: CSVVSWYLTDTQYF.

This clonotype has just one count. This chain connects TRBV11-3 to TRBJ2-1, with D perhaps assigned TRBD1 or TRBD2 (5 bases each). Germline V gives CDR1 SGHNT, CDR2 YENEEA. V was trimmed by 4 bases and J by 4 bases, leaving 14 bases between them. CDR3 length equals 15 residues. The CDR3 DNA reads as TGTGCCAGCAGCTCCTATGAGGGGAGTTACAATGAGCAGTTCTTC. This translates into CASSSYEGSYNEQFF.

This clonotype was counted only a few times. The rearrangement uses TRBV7-9 and TRBJ2-5, with 7 bases matching TRBD1. The J call may be faulty, since TRBJ2-7 better matches the DNA end. The CDR3 length is 14 residues. The germline V gene encodes CDR1 SEHNR and CDR2 FQNEAQ (reference sequence). The CDR3 sequence: CASSFRGPPYEQYF. The CDR3 nucleotides are TGTGCCAGCAGCTTTAGGGGGCCACCCTACGAGCAGTACTTC.

This clonotype was seen more than once but under ten times. The genes are TRBV14 and TRBJ2-5, with 8 bases identical to TRBD2. Germline loops: CDR1 SGHDN, CDR2 FVKESK. V lost 0 bases, J lost 4 bases, and 13 bases stayed unmatched. There are 18 residues in the CDR3. CDR3 coding DNA: TGTGCCAGCAGCCAAGATGTCTTCGCGGGGGGCCCTGGAGAGACCCAGTACTTC. Translated: CASSQDVFAGGPGETQYF.

Only a few counts were recorded for this clonotype. The CDR3 loop is CASSEFGPGNYGYTF. In DNA form, the CDR3 reads TGTGCCAGCAGTGAATTCGGGCCAGGAAACTATGGCTACACCTTC. The genes are TRBV25-1 and TRBJ1-2; D unresolved. The CDR3 contains 15 residues. Germline V gives CDR1 MGHDK, CDR2 SYGVNS. V lost 1 base and J 2 bases, leaving 11 bases between the germline ends.

Concerning this clonotype: Its ends do not fully match the called genes, so a read error is possible. J is TRBJ2-1 and V is TRBV20-1; 7 bases fit TRBD1. Germline lookup yields CDR1 DFQATT and CDR2 SNEGSKA (reference sequence). CDR3 length equals 15 residues. Here the CDR3 DNA reads TGCAGTGCTAGAGGGGTACGGGACAGCTACAATGAGCAGCTCTTC. This sequence encodes CSARGVRDSYNEQLF.

The V and J genes are TRBV29-1 and TRBJ2-5; D gene ambiguous. The CDR3 has 13 amino acids. The germline V gene has CDR1 SQVTM and CDR2 ANQGSEA. V lost 5 bases and J lost 5, with 15 bases in between. Written as DNA, the CDR3 is TGCAGCGTTTTAATGGGGTTTAGGGAGACCCAGTACTTC. It specifies CSVLMGFRETQYF.

The rearrangement links TRBV7-9 to TRBJ2-7; 9 nucleotides line up with TRBD2. J lost 2 bases, V lost 3 bases, and 5 bases had no gene match. CDR3 length: 15 amino acids. Germline values: CDR1 SEHNR, CDR2 FQNEAQ (reference sequence). The CDR3 loop is CASSFVTSGAYEQYF. Here the CDR3 DNA reads TGTGCCAGCAGCTTTGTGACTAGCGGCGCCTACGAGCAGTACTTC.

This rearrangement joins TRBV2 to TRBJ2-3; D remains ambiguous. The germline V gene has CDR1 SNHLY and CDR2 FYNNEI. Trimming shortened V by 0 bases and J by 5 bases, and 9 bases separated the two germline ends. The CDR3 contains 14 residues. The CDR3 coding sequence is TGTGCCAGCAGTGAAGCCAGCATCAGAGATACGCAGTATTTT. Translation gives CASSEASIRDTQYF.